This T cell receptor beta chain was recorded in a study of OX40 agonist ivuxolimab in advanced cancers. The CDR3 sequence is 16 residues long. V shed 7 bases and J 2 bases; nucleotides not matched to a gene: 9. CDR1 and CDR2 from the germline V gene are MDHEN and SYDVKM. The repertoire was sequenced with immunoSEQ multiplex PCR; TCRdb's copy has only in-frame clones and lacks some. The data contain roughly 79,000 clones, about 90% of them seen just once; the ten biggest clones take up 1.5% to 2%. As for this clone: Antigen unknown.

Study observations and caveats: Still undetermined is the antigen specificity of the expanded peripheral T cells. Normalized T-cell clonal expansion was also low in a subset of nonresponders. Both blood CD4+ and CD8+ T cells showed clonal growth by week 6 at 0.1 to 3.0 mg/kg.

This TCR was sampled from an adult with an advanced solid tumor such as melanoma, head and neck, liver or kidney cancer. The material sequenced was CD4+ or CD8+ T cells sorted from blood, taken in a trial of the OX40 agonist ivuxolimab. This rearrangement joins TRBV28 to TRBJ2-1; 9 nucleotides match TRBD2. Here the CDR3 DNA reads TGTGCCAGCATAGCGGGAGCCCGCTGGACCTACAATGAGCAGTTCTTC. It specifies CASIAGARWTYNEQFF.